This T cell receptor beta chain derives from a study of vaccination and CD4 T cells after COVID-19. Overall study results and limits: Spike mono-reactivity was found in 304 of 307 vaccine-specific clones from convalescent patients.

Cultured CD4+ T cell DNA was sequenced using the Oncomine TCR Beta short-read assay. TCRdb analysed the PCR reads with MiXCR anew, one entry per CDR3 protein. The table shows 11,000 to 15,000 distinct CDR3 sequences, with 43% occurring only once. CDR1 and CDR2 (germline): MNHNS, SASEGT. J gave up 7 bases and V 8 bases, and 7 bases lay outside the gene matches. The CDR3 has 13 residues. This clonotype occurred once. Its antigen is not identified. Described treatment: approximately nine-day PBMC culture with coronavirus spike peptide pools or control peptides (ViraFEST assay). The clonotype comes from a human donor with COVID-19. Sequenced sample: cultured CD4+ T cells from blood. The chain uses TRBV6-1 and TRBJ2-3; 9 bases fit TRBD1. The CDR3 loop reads CASVLTGGYTQYF. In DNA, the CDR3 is TGTGCCAGCGTCCTAACAGGGGGCTATACGCAGTATTTT.